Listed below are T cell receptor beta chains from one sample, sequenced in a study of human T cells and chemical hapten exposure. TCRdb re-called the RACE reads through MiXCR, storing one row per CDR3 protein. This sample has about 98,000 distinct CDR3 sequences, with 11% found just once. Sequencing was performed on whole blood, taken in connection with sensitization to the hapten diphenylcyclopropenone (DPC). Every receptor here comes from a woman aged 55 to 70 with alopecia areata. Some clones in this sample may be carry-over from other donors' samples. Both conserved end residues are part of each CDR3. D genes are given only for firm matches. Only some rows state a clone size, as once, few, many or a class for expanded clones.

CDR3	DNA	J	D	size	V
CASSFEGANTEAFF	TGTGCCAGCAGTTTCGAGGGGGCGAACACTGAAGCTTTCTTT	TRBJ1-1	TRBD1	few	TRBV12-3/TRBV12-4
CSASITTGSTYEQYF	TGCAGTGCTTCTATAACGACAGGGTCGACCTACGAGCAGTACTTC	TRBJ2-7	TRBD1	NA	TRBV20-1
CASSPGSEAFF	TGTGCCAGCTCACCCGGATCTGAAGCTTTCTTT	TRBJ1-1	NA	NA	TRBV18
CASGAPGTSHTGELFF	TGTGCTAGTGGTGCACCCGGGACTAGTCACACCGGGGAGCTGTTTTTT	TRBJ2-2	TRBD2	few	TRBV12-5
CASSLAGLGAGELFF	TGCGCCAGCAGCTTGGCCGGCCTCGGGGCCGGGGAGCTGTTTTTT	TRBJ2-2	NA	many	TRBV5-1
CASSTATGNSNQPQHF	TGTGCCAGTAGTACAGCGACAGGGAACAGCAATCAGCCCCAGCATTTT	TRBJ1-5	TRBD1	many	TRBV19
CASSLGQGAIYEQYF	TGCGCCAGCAGCCTCGGACAGGGGGCTATCTACGAGCAGTACTTC	TRBJ2-7	TRBD1	NA	TRBV5-1
CASSLRQGESPLHF	TGTGCCAGCAGCTTAAGGCAGGGGGAATCACCCCTCCACTTT	TRBJ1-6	TRBD1	few	TRBV7-8
CAISGQANYEQYF	TGTGCCATCAGTGGACAGGCCAACTACGAGCAGTACTTC	TRBJ2-7	NA	many	TRBV10-3
CASSLSVGMGTEAFF	TGCGCCAGCAGCTTGTCTGTAGGGATGGGGACTGAAGCTTTCTTT	TRBJ1-1	NA	few	TRBV5-1
CASSQWTPPEAFF	TGTGCCAGCAGCCAGTGGACCCCGCCGGAAGCTTTCTTT	TRBJ1-1	NA	NA	TRBV5-5